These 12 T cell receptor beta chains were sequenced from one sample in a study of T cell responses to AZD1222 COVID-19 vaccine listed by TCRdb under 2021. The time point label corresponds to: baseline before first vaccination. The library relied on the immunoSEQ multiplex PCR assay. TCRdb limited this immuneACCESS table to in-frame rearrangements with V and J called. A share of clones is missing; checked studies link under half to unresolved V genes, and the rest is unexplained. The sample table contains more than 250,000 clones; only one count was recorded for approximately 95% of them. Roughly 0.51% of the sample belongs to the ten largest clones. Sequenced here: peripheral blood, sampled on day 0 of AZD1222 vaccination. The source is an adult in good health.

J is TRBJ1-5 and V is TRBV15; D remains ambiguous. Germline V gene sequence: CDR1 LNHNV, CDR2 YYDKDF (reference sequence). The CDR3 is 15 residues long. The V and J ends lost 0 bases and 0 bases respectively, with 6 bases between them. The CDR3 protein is CATSREGNSNQPQHF. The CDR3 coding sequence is TGTGCCACCAGCAGAGAAGGGAATAGCAATCAGCCCCAGCATTTT. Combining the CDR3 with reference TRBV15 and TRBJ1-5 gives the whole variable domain DAMVIQNPRYQVTQFGKPVTLSCSQTLNHNVMYWYQQKSSQAPKLLFHYYDKDFNNEADTPDNFQSRRPNTSFCFLDIRSPGLGDTAMYLCATSREGNSNQPQHFGDGTRLSIL.

The CDR3 region has the DNA TGTGCCACCAGCAAGGGGGGGGGTCGGGAGACCCAGTACTTC. Its protein is CATSKGGGRETQYF. This chain uses TRBV24-1 with TRBJ2-5, with TRBD2 as a possible D gene (7 bases). The germline V and J ends were trimmed by 7 bases and 5 bases, with 16 bases remaining between them. Germline V gives CDR1 KGHDR, CDR2 SFDVKD. There are 14 residues in the CDR3.

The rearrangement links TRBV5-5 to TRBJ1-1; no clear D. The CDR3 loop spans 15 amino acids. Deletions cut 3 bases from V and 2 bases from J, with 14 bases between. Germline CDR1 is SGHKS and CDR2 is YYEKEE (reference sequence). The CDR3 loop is CASSSEPFLNTEAFF. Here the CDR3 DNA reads TGTGCCAGCAGCTCCGAGCCGTTTTTAAACACTGAAGCTTTCTTT.

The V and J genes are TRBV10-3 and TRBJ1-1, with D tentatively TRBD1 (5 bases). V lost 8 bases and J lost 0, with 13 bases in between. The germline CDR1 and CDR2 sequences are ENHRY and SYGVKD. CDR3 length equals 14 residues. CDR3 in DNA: TGTGCCATCTCGGGGGTCGCCCTGAACACTGAAGCTTTCTTT. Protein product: CAISGVALNTEAFF.

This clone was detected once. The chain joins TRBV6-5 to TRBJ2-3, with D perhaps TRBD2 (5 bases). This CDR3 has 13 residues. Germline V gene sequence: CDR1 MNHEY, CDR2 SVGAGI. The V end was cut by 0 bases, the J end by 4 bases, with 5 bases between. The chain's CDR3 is CASSYSEADTQYF. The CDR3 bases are TGTGCCAGCAGTTACTCGGAGGCAGATACGCAGTATTTT.

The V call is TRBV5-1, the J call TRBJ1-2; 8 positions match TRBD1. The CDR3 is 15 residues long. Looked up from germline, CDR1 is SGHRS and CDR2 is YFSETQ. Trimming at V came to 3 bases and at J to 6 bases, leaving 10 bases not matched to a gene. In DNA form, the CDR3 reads TGCGCCAGCAGCTCTAATACAGGGGGGATGGATGGCTACACCTTC. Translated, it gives CASSSNTGGMDGYTF.

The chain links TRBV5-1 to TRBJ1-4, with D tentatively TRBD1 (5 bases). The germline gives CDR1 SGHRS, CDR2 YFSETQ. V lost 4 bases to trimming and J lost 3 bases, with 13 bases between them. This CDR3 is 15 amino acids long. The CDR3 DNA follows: TGCGCCAGCAGCCCCTGGGGGGGGGCTAATGAAAAACTGTTTTTT. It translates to CASSPWGGANEKLFF.

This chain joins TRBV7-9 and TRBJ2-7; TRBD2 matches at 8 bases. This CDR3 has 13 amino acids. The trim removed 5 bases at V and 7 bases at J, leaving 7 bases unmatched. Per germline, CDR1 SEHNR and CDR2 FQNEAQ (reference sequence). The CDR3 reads CASSPGGAWEQYF. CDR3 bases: TGTGCCAGCAGCCCGGGGGGGGCATGGGAGCAGTACTTC.

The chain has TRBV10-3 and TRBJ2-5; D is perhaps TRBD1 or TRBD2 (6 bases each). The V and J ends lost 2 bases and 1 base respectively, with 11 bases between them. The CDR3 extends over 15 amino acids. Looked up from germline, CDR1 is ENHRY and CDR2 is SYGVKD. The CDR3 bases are TGTGCCATCAGTGAGGGCAGGGGAGGCCAAGAGACCCAGTACTTC. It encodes CAISEGRGGQETQYF.

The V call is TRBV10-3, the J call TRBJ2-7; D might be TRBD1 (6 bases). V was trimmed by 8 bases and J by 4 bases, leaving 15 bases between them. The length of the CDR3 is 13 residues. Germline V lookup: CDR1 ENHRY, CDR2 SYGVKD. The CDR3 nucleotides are TGTGCCATCGGGGCAGGGGAACAATACGAGCAGTACTTC. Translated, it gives CAIGAGEQYEQYF.

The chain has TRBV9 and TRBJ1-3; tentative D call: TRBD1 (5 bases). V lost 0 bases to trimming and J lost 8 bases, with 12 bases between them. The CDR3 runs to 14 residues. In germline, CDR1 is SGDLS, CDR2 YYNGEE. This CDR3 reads CASSVDDSWDTIYF. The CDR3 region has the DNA TGTGCCAGCAGCGTAGATGACAGCTGGGACACCATATATTTT.

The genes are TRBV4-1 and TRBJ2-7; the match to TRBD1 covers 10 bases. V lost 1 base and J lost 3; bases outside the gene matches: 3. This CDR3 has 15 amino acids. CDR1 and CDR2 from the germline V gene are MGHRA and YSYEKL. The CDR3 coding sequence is TGCGCCAGCAGCCAAGGGAGGGACAGGGGCTACGAGCAGTACTTC. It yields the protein CASSQGRDRGYEQYF.